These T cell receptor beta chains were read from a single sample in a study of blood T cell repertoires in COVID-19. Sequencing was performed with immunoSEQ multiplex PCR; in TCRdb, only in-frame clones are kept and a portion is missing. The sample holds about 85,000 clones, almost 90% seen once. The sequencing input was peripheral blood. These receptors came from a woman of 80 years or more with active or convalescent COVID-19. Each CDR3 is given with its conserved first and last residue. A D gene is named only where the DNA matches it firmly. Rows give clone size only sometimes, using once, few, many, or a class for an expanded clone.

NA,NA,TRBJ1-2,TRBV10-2,CASSVSLWGRGYGYTF,TGCGCCAGCAGTGTGTCGTTGTGGGGGAGGGGCTATGGCTACACCTTC
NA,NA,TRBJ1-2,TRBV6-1,CASSDPFVYGYTF,TGTGCCAGCAGTGACCCTTTTGTTTATGGCTACACCTTC
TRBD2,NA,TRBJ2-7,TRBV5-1,CASSLTITSGRSYEQYF,TGCGCCAGCAGCCTTACTATTACTAGCGGGAGGTCCTACGAGCAGTACTTC
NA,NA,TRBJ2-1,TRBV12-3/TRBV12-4,CASSFYSISQQFF,TGTGCCAGCAGTTTTTACAGCATCAGCCAACAGTTCTTC
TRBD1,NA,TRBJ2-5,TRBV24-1,CATSDRGREETQYF,TGTGCCACCAGTGACAGGGGGCGCGAGGAGACCCAGTACTTC
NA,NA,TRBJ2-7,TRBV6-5,CASSYDSSYEQYF,TGTGCCAGCAGTTACGACAGCTCCTACGAGCAGTACTTC
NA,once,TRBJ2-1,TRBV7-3,CASSLVGGLRNEQFF,TGTGCCAGCAGCCTTGTGGGGGGGCTGAGGAATGAGCAGTTCTTC
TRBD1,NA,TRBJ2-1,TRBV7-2,CASSPGQGYNEQFF,TGTGCCAGCAGCCCGGGACAGGGTTACAATGAGCAGTTCTTC
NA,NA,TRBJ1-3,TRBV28,CASSFEQASRTSGNTIYF,TGTGCCAGCAGTTTCGAACAGGCTTCCCGAACCTCTGGAAACACCATATATTTT
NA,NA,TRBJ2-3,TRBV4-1,CASSQDLPRGPDTQYF,TGCGCCAGCAGCCAAGACCTACCTAGAGGGCCAGATACGCAGTATTTT
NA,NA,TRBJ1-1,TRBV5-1,CASSSVGDTEAFF,TGCGCCAGCAGCTCCGTAGGGGACACTGAAGCTTTCTTT